Below, 27 T cell receptor beta chains from the same sample are listed, as sequenced in a study of molecular identifiers for immune sequencing clone quantification. TCRdb redid the calling of the PCR reads with MiXCR, one entry per CDR3 protein. Altogether roughly 100,000 distinct CDR3 sequences are present, about 35% being singletons, with the ten largest covering over 8%. The sequencing input was naive CD8+ T cells from blood, with Jurkat cell RNA spiked in. Described subset: FACS-sorted CD8+CD4-CCR7+CD45RA+ naive T cells. The receptors were gathered from a human donor in good health. Some libraries in this study had Jurkat cell RNA spiked in.

V usage is TRBV28 and J usage is TRBJ1-1, with a possible D match to TRBD1 (5 bases). The germline CDR1 and CDR2 sequences are MDHEN and SYDVKM. V lost 2 bases and J lost 8, with 12 bases in between. The CDR3 totals 13 residues. The CDR3 is CASSLPGAVEAFF. As DNA, the CDR3 is TGTGCCAGCAGTTTACCCGGGGCCGTGGAAGCTTTCTTT.

This chain uses TRBV4-3 with TRBJ2-7; D is perhaps TRBD1 (6 bases). This CDR3 spans 16 amino acids. Trimming stripped 0 bases from V and 3 bases from J, with 15 bases between. From germline, CDR1 is LGHNA and CDR2 YSLEER. The CDR3 DNA sequence: TGCGCCAGCAGCCAAGATAGGGGGAGTTACAACTACGAGCAGTACTTC. This codes for CASSQDRGSYNYEQYF.

This clonotype was seen a handful of times. This rearrangement joins TRBV2 to TRBJ2-3; D might be TRBD1 (6 bases). V was shortened by 7 bases and J by 2 bases, with 22 bases between the two germline ends. The germline gives CDR1 SNHLY, CDR2 FYNNEI. This CDR3 has 17 amino acids. The CDR3 spells CASILTQGQGYTDTQYF. For the CDR3, the DNA is TGTGCCAGCATTCTCACGCAGGGGCAAGGGTACACAGATACGCAGTATTTT.

On this clonotype: A much bigger clone sits one base away, suggesting this may be a read error. The rearrangement links TRBV4-3 to TRBJ2-5, with D unclear. This CDR3 region has 13 residues. Germline V lookup: CDR1 LGHNA, CDR2 YSLEER. The chain's CDR3 is CASRQVPQETQYF. CDR3 bases: TGCGCCAGCCGCCAAGTGCCCCAAGAGACCCAGTACTTC.

This clonotype was found a few times. Just one base apart from a much larger clone, this may be a read error. V gene TRBV7-8 combines with J gene TRBJ2-4; unclear D gene. V dropped 4 bases and J dropped 1 base, with 8 bases sitting between them. The germline CDR1 and CDR2 sequences are SGHVS and FQNEAQ. The CDR3 has 14 residues. This chain's CDR3 is CASSSTTAKNIQYF. Written as DNA, the CDR3 is TGTGCCAGCAGCTCCACTACGGCCAAAAACATTCAGTACTTC.

V is TRBV20-1 and J is TRBJ2-7; 7 bases line up with TRBD2. Germline CDR1 is DFQATT and CDR2 is SNEGSKA (reference sequence). V gave up 3 bases and J gave up 2 bases; unmatched junction bases: 4. The CDR3 sequence is 13 residues long. CDR3 protein: CSARSGEAYEQYF. CDR3 DNA: TGCAGTGCTAGGAGCGGGGAGGCCTACGAGCAGTACTTC.

CDR3 in amino acids: CASGLALDRGGDEQFF. CDR3 nucleotide sequence: TGTGCTAGTGGTTTGGCGTTGGACAGGGGAGGGGATGAGCAGTTCTTC. The rearrangement links TRBV12-5 to TRBJ2-1, with 9 bases identical to TRBD1. The germline V gene encodes CDR1 LGHNT and CDR2 FRNRAP. Unmatched junction bases numbered 9, after V lost 1 base and J lost 8 bases. The CDR3 extends over 16 amino acids.

This clonotype came up a few times. The CDR3 sequence: CASSSTGRGREQYF. The CDR3, as DNA: TGTGCCAGCAGCTCAACAGGAAGGGGACGCGAGCAGTACTTC. The genes are TRBV13 and TRBJ2-7; D could derive from TRBD1 or TRBD2 (5 bases each). Germline V gene lookup returns CDR1 PRHDT and CDR2 FYEKMQ (reference sequence). V was cut by 4 bases and J by 6 bases, with 16 bases left in between. There are 14 residues in the CDR3.

Turning to this clonotype: Its ends do not fully match the called genes, so a read error is possible. The chain is built from TRBV20-1 and TRBJ2-3; no clear D. This CDR3 is built from 18 residues. Germline values: CDR1 DFQATT, CDR2 SNEGSKA (reference sequence). CDR3 amino acids: CSAAPRPLSTAPTDTQNF. DNA of the CDR3: TGCAGTGCTGCTCCCCGCCCCTTAAGCACTGCGCCCACAGATACGCAGAATTTT.

Notes on this clonotype: One base away lies a much larger clone, so this may be a sequencing read error. Without the conserved terminal phenylalanine or tryptophan, this CDR3 likely stems from a read error. The chain recombines TRBV7-6 with TRBJ1-1; 11 bases agree with TRBD1. Trimming at V came to 5 bases and at J to 4 bases, leaving 9 bases not matched to a gene. The germline V gene encodes CDR1 SGHVS and CDR2 FNYEAQ. This CDR3 contains 16 residues. The CDR3 protein is CASSLKPGQGGTEAFY. The CDR3 bases are TGTGCCAGCAGCCTAAAGCCGGGACAGGGGGGCACTGAAGCTTTCTAT.

The chain employs TRBV10-3 and TRBJ2-3; TRBD2 is a possible D gene (5 bases). The CDR3 loop spans 15 amino acids. The germline V and J ends were trimmed by 5 bases and 6 bases, with 18 bases remaining between them. CDR1 and CDR2 (germline): ENHRY, SYGVKD. Here the CDR3 reads CAISTAGLGTDTQYF. Here the CDR3 DNA reads TGTGCCATCAGTACGGCGGGCCTGGGTACCGATACGCAGTATTTT.

This clonotype was recorded a few times. The V gene is TRBV6-2 or TRBV6-3, the J gene TRBJ1-5; D is ambiguous. Germline-derived CDR1 and CDR2 are MNHEY and SVGEGT. The ends were cut back, 6 bases at V and 9 bases at J, with 12 bases in the middle. CDR3 length: 12 amino acids. Here the CDR3 reads CASSLIGPPQHF. The CDR3 DNA sequence: TGTGCCAGCAGCCTGATCGGTCCGCCCCAGCATTTT.

The chain carries TRBV28 and TRBJ2-3; tentatively, D is TRBD1 (5 bases). The germline V and J ends were trimmed by 3 bases and 3 bases, with 16 bases remaining between them. In germline, CDR1 is MDHEN, CDR2 SYDVKM. The CDR3 loop spans 16 amino acids. Here the CDR3 DNA reads TGTGCCAGCAGTTTTGCAACAGGACAAGGGACAGATACGCAGTATTTT. It is translated as CASSFATGQGTDTQYF.

In regard to this clonotype: This clone may be a read error of a much larger clone one base away. This rearrangement joins TRBV29-1 to TRBJ1-2, with 7 bases fitting TRBD1. Germline loops: CDR1 SQVTM, CDR2 ANQGSEA. Trimming cost V 6 bases and J 7 bases; bases outside gene matches: 14. The CDR3 is 14 residues long. The CDR3 spells CSVREQGKRGGYTF. The CDR3 region has the DNA TGCAGCGTCCGAGAACAGGGGAAGCGAGGTGGCTACACCTTC.

Points on this clonotype: A much more abundant neighbour one base away suggests this may be a read error. The chain recombines TRBV29-1 with TRBJ2-2, with unresolved D. Germline CDR1 reads SQVTM; CDR2 reads ANQGSEA. The CDR3 consists of 12 residues. Between the trimmed V and J ends, which lost 4 bases and 5 bases, there was a span of 8 bases. CDR3 sequence (DNA): TGCAGCGTTGTGGGGTTTACCGGGGAGCTGTTTTTT. This sequence encodes CSVVGFTGELFF.

In its sample, this clonotype was seen a few times. V is TRBV7-2 and J is TRBJ1-3; D is ambiguous. This CDR3 comprises 15 residues. Trimming took off 2 bases at V and 3 bases at J, with 11 bases between the two ends. CDR1 is SGHTA and CDR2 is FQGNSA in the germline V gene. The CDR3 DNA is TGTGCCAGCAGCTTAAAAGATCAACTTGGAAACACCATATATTTT. Encoded protein: CASSLKDQLGNTIYF.

This clonotype has a single count. No conserved phenylalanine or tryptophan ends this CDR3, so it is likely a read error. V is TRBV28 and J is TRBJ2-1; possibly TRBD2 for D (6 bases). The end of the DNA fits TRBJ2-7 better, so the J call may be wrong. The germline CDR1 and CDR2 sequences are MDHEN and SYDVKM. The CDR3 sequence is 14 residues long. The CDR3 reads CASRPGTPYNEQYY. CDR3 bases: TGTGCCAGCAGACCCGGGACTCCATACAATGAGCAGTACTAC.

The chain carries TRBV12-3 or TRBV12-4 and TRBJ2-2; TRBD2 agrees at 8 bases. The CDR3 consists of 16 residues. V gave up 6 bases and J gave up 1 base; unmatched junction bases: 7. CDR3 bases: TGTGCCAGCAGCCGCCCGGGACTAGAGAACACCGGGGAGCTGTTTTTT. Amino acid sequence: CASSRPGLENTGELFF.

On this clonotype: Sequence at one end of the junction differs from germline and may be a read error. This rearrangement joins TRBV7-9 to TRBJ1-1; tentative D call: TRBD1 (5 bases). The germline V gene has CDR1 SEHNR and CDR2 FQNEAQ (reference sequence). This CDR3 has 14 amino acids. This CDR3 is CARSLQGYATEAFF. The CDR3 DNA reads as TGTGCCCGCAGCTTGCAGGGTTATGCCACTGAAGCTTTCTTT.

The chain employs TRBV6-6 and TRBJ2-1, with 7 bases lining up with TRBD2. The CDR3 is 15 amino acids. The V gene end was trimmed by 6 bases and the J gene end by 4 bases; junction bases not matched to a gene: 9. The germline CDR1 and CDR2 sequences are MNHNY and SVGAGI (reference sequence). CDR3 region: CASRDGSGIYNEQFF. The CDR3 region has the DNA TGTGCCAGCAGAGACGGGAGCGGGATATACAATGAGCAGTTCTTC.

This chain links TRBV10-3 with TRBJ2-1; D perhaps matches TRBD2 (7 bases). Germline assignment: CDR1 ENHRY and CDR2 SYGVKD. This CDR3 spans 16 amino acids. Deletions cut 1 base from V and 4 bases from J, with 14 bases between. The CDR3 sequence is CAISEWSGGRYNEQFF. CDR3 coding DNA: TGTGCCATCAGTGAGTGGTCGGGGGGCCGGTACAATGAGCAGTTCTTC.

This clonotype has more than one count but fewer than ten. CDR3 in amino acids: CASSPTTSYEQYF. DNA for the CDR3: TGTGCCAGCAGCCCGACGACCTCCTACGAGCAGTACTTC. The chain has TRBV11-2 and TRBJ2-7; no clear D. Trimming stripped 5 bases from V and 0 bases from J, with 8 bases between. The germline gives CDR1 SGHAT, CDR2 FQNNGV. This CDR3 contains 13 residues.

This clonotype was counted at least ten times. The chain has TRBV24-1 and TRBJ2-2; D is perhaps TRBD1 (6 bases). The CDR3 is 13 residues long. V was cut by 9 bases and J by 5 bases, with 12 bases left in between. The germline gives CDR1 KGHDR, CDR2 SFDVKD. CDR3 region: CATEQGRTGELFF. CDR3 sequence (DNA): TGTGCCACCGAACAGGGTAGGACCGGGGAGCTGTTTTTT.

V usage is TRBV6-5 and J usage is TRBJ1-4; D not certain. The V gene lost 6 bases and the J gene lost 0 bases, with 11 bases spanning the gap. This CDR3 comprises 15 residues. Germline CDR1 reads MNHEY; CDR2 reads SVGAGI. The CDR3 loop reads CASRLGIATNEKLFF. CDR3 nucleotides: TGTGCCAGCAGACTCGGAATTGCAACTAATGAAAAACTGTTTTTT.

This chain connects TRBV7-9 to TRBJ1-4; 8 bases match TRBD1. The CDR3 has 14 amino acids. V lost 5 bases to trimming and J lost 6 bases; unmatched junction nucleotides: 5. CDR1 is SEHNR, CDR2 FQNEAQ, per germline (reference sequence). Here the CDR3 DNA reads TGTGCCAGCAGCCGGACAGGGCGGGATGAAAAACTGTTTTTT. It specifies CASSRTGRDEKLFF.

This CDR3 reads CASSRRTREETQYF. The CDR3 DNA is TGTGCCAGCAGCCGACGGACGAGGGAAGAGACCCAGTACTTC. The V call is TRBV13, the J call TRBJ2-5; TRBD2 is a possible D gene (5 bases). Germline CDR1 PRHDT, CDR2 FYEKMQ (reference sequence). The CDR3 contains 14 residues. Trimming cost V 5 bases and J 3 bases, with 13 bases left between them.

This clonotype was observed many times. The chain uses TRBV13 and TRBJ2-3; the D gene is possibly TRBD2 (6 bases). The V end lost 0 bases, the J end lost 11 bases, and 15 bases lay between the germline ends. Germline values: CDR1 PRHDT, CDR2 FYEKMQ (reference sequence). The CDR3 contains 14 residues. The chain's CDR3 is CASSLGRRASVQYF. The CDR3 DNA is TGTGCCAGCAGCTTAGGTCGTCGGGCTAGCGTGCAGTATTTT.